This entry is about one TCR beta chain. Antigen unknown. Germline V gives CDR1 LGHNA, CDR2 YNFKEQ. The V and J ends lost 2 bases and 4 bases, in that order; junction bases with no gene match: 10. The CDR3 has 17 amino acids. The source of the sample is a study of cytomegalovirus exposure and HLA in healthy donors. Study at large: From 150 million to 200 million T cells, an earlier analysis saw 120 million or so unique TCR beta sequences. A preliminary data release comprised roughly 80 million unique TCRs obtained from HLA-typed donors.

Points from the study as a whole: Near-uniform donor sequencing depth was presumed by presence/absence analyses. Further analysis was carried out later, and it showed several of the most significant clusters appearing linked to common viral pathogens.

The study ran its PCR with 60 Vbeta and 13 Jbeta primers. The repertoire was sequenced with immunoSEQ multiplex PCR; TCRdb's copy has only in-frame clones and lacks some. In the table there are 150,000 to 200,000 clones, roughly four fifths of which are singletons. The gene calls are TRBV4-2 and TRBJ2-3; TRBD2 matches 9 bases. The sample comprised PBMCs. The TCR originated in a man in his fifties in good health and CMV-seronegative. The CDR3 spells CASSQMGRGGVSDTQYF. CDR3 nucleotide sequence: TGTGCCAGCAGCCAAATGGGGCGCGGGGGGGTTTCAGATACGCAGTATTTT.